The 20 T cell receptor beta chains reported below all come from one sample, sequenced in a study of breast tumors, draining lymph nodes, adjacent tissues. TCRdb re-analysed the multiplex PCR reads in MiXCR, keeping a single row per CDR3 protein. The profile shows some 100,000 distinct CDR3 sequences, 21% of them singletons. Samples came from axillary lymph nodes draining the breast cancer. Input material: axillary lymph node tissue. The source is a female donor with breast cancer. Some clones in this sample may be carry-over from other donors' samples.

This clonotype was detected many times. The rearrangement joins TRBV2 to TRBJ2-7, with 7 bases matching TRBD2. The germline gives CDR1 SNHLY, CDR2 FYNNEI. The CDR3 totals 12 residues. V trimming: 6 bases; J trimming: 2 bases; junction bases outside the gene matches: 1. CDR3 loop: CASRGGTYEQYF. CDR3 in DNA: TGTGCCAGCAGGGGGGGGACCTACGAGCAGTACTTC.

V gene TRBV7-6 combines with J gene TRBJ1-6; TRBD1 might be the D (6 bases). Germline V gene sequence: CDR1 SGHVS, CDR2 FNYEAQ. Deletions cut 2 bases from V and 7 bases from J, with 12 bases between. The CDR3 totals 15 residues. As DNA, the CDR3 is TGTGCCAGCAGCTTACGGGGGGCGCGCAATTCACCCCTCCACTTT. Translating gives CASSLRGARNSPLHF.

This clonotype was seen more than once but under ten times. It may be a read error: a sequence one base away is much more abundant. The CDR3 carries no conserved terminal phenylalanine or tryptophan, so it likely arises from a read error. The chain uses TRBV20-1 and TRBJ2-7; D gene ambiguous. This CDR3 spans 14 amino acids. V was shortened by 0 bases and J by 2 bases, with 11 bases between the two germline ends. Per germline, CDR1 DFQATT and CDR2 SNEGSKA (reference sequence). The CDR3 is CSAREAVGPYEQYL. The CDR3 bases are TGCAGTGCTAGAGAAGCAGTGGGCCCCTACGAGCAGTACCTC.

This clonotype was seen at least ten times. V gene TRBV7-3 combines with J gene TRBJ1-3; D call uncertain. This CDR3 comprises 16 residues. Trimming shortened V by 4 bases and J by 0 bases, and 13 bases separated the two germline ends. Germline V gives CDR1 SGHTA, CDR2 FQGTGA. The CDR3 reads CASSSKVTDSGNTIYF. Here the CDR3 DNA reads TGTGCCAGCAGCTCAAAGGTAACCGACTCTGGAAACACCATATATTTT.

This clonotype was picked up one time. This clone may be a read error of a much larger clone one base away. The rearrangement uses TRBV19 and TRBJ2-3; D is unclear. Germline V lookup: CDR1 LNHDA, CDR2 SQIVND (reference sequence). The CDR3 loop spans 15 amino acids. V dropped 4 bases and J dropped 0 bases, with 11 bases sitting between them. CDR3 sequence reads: CASSTTQESTDTQYF. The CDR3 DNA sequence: TGTGCCAGTAGTACGACTCAGGAAAGCACAGATACGCAGTATTTT.

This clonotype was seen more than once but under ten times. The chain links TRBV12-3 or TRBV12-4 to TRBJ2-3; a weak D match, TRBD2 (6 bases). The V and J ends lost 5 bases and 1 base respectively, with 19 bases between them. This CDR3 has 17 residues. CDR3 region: CASSPIGWASGTDTQYF. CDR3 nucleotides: TGTGCCAGCAGTCCTATCGGGTGGGCTAGCGGCACAGATACGCAGTATTTT.

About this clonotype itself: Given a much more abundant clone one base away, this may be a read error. DNA for the CDR3: TGTGCCAGCAACACACTAGGGGATCGGCAGCCCCAGCATTTT. As protein: CASNTLGDRQPQHF. V and J are TRBV5-5 and TRBJ1-5; possibly TRBD1 for D (5 bases). Looked up from germline, CDR1 is SGHKS and CDR2 is YYEKEE (reference sequence). The germline V and J ends were trimmed by 6 bases and 7 bases, with 17 bases remaining between them. The CDR3 consists of 14 residues.

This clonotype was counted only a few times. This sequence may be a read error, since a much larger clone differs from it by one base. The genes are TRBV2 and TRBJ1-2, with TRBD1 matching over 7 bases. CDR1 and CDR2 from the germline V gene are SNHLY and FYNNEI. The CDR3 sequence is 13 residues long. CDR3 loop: CASAQGTFYGYAF. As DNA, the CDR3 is TGTGCCAGCGCACAGGGGACTTTTTATGGCTACGCCTTC.

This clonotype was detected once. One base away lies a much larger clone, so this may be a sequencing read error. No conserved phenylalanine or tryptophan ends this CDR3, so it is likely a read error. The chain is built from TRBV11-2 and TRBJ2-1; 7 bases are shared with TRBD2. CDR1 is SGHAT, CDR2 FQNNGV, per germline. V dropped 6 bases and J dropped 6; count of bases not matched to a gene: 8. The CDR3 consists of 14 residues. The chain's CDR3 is CASRNRLASNEQFL. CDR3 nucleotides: TGTGCCAGCAGGAACCGACTAGCTAGCAATGAGCAGTTCCTC.

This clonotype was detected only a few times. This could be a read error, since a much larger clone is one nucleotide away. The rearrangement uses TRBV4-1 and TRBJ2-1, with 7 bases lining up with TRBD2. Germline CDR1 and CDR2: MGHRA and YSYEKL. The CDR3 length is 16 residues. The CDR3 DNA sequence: TGCGCCGGCAGCCAAGGAGGGAGGGGCAACTTCAATGAGCAGTTCTTC. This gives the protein CAGSQGGRGNFNEQFF.

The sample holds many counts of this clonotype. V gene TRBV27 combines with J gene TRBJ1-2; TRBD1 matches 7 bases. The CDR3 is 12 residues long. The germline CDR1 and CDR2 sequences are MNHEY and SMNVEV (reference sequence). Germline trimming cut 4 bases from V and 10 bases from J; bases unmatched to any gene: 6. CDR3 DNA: TGTGCCAGCAGTTCGACGACAGGGAACTACACCTTC. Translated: CASSSTTGNYTF.

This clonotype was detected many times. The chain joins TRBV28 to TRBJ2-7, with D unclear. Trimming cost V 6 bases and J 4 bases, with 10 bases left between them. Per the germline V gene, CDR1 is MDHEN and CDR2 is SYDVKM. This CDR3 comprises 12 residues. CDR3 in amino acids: CASSPWGYEQYF. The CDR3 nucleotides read TGTGCCAGCAGCCCATGGGGTTACGAGCAGTACTTC. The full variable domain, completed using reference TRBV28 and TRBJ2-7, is DVKVTQSSRYLVKRTGEKVFLECVQDMDHENMFWYRQDPGLGLRLIYFSYDVKMKEKGDIPEGYSVSREKKERFSLILESASTNQTSMYLCASSPWGYEQYFGPGTRLTVT.

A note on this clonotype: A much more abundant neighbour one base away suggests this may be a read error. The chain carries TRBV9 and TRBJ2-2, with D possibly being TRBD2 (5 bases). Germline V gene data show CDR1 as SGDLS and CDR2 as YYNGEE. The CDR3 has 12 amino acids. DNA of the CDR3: TGTGCCAGCAGCCGGAACACCGGGGAGCCGTTTTTT. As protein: CASSRNTGEPFF.

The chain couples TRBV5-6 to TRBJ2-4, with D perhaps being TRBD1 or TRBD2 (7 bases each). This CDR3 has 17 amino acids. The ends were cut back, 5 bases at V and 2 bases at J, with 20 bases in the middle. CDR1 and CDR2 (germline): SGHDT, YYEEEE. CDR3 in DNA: TGTGCCAGCAGTTCAGGGGGGGGGTTGGGGCCCAAAAACATTCAGTACTTC. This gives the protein CASSSGGGLGPKNIQYF.

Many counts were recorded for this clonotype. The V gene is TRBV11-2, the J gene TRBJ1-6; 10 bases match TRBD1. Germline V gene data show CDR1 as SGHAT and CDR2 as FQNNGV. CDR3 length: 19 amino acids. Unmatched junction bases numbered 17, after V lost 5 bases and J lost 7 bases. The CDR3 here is CASSRSRQGALSGNSPLHF. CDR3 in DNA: TGTGCCAGCAGCCGAAGCCGACAGGGGGCCCTCTCGGGGAATTCACCCCTCCACTTT.

The chain's CDR3 is CASKKKEMVTEAFF. CDR3 DNA: TGTGCCAGTAAAAAAAAGGAGATGGTCACTGAAGCTTTCTTT. V gene TRBV19 combines with J gene TRBJ1-1, with D unclear. Germline V gene data show CDR1 as LNHDA and CDR2 as SQIVND (reference sequence). The CDR3 length is 14 residues. With 7 bases removed from V and 4 bases from J, the gap between germline ends came to 16 bases.

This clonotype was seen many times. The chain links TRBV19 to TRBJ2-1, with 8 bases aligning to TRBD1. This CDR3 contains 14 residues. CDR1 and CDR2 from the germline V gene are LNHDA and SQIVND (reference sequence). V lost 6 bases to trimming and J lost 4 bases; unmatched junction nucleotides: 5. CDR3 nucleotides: TGTGCCAGTAGCCCGGGACAGGAGTACAATGAGCAGTTCTTC. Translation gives CASSPGQEYNEQFF.

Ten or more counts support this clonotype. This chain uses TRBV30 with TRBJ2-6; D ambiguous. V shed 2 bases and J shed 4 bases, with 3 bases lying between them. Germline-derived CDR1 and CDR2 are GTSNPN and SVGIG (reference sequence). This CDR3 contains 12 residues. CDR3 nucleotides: TGTGCCTGGAGTTCCGGGGCCAACGTCCTGACTTTC. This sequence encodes CAWSSGANVLTF.

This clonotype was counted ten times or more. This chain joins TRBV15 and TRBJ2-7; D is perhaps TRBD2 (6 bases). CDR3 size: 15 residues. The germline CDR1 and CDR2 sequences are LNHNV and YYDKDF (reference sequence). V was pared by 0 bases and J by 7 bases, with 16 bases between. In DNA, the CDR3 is TGTGCCACCAGCAGAGATCTTAGCGGAACGGGGGAGCAGTACTTC. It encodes CATSRDLSGTGEQYF.

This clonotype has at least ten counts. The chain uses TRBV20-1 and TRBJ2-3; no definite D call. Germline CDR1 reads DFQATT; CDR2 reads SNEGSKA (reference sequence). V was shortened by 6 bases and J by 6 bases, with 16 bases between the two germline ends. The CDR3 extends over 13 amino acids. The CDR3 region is CSANGLGLDTQYF. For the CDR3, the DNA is TGCAGTGCCAACGGCCTAGGTTTGGATACGCAGTATTTT.